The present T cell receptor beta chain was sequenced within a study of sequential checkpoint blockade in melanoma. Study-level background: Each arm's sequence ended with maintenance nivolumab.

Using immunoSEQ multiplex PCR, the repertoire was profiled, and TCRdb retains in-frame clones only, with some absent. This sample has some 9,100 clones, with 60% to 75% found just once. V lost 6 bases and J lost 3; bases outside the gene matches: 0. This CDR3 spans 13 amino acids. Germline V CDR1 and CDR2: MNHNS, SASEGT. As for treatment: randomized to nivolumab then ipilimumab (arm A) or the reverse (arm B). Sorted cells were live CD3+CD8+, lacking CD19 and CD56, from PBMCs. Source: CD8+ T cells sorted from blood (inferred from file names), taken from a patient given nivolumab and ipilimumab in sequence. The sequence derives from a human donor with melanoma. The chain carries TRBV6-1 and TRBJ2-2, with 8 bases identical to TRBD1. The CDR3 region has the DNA TGTGCCAGCAGGACAGGGGACACCGGGGAGCTGTTTTTT. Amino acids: CASRTGDTGELFF.